This T cell receptor (beta chain) was documented in a study of T cell responses to AZD1222 COVID-19 vaccine. Study results and caveats: Spike-specific TCR breadth and depth were elevated following two AZD1222 doses.

Generated by immunoSEQ multiplex PCR, the TCRdb table keeps only in-frame clones and is missing some. The sample carries around 220,000 clones, roughly 94% recorded once. Per germline, CDR1 MNHEY and CDR2 SVGAGI. The CDR3 loop spans 14 amino acids. Trimming stripped 6 bases from V and 7 bases from J, with 15 bases between. On this clone itself: Its antigen is not known.

This TCR came from an adult who received the MenACWY meningococcal vaccine as a control. The V call is TRBV6-5, the J call TRBJ2-2, with D unclear. The sequenced sample was peripheral blood, obtained 28 days after the second dose of the MenACWY control vaccine. This CDR3 is CASSQVPFNGELFF. DNA of the CDR3: TGTGCCAGCAGCCAAGTTCCATTCAACGGGGAGCTGTTTTTT.